This TCR beta chain was recovered during a study of blood T cell repertoires in COVID-19. This clone was recorded only once. This CDR3 has 15 amino acids. The germline V gene encodes CDR1 WSHSY and CDR2 SAAADI. V was pared by 6 bases and J by 0 bases, with 12 bases between. Clones were sequenced by immunoSEQ multiplex PCR, and TCRdb holds only the in-frame ones, with some missing. The repertoire includes 100,000 to 120,000 clones, about 80% of them detected once, and roughly a fifth sits in the top ten. The gene calls are TRBV10-2 and TRBJ2-1, with D perhaps TRBD2 (5 bases). The sequencing sample was made of peripheral blood. The TCR originated in a woman in her sixties or seventies with acute or convalescent COVID-19. The CDR3 loop reads CASSLDLSSYNEQFF. In DNA, the CDR3 is TGCGCCAGCAGCTTGGACTTAAGCTCCTACAATGAGCAGTTCTTC.